This entry lists 27 T cell receptor beta chains sequenced from one sample in a study of cytomegalovirus exposure and HLA in healthy donors. This table comes from immunoSEQ multiplex PCR, and its TCRdb copy is limited to in-frame clones, with some not included. This sample has some 67,000 clones; 94% occur once, and the top ten carry approximately 1%. Specimen: PBMCs. These receptor sequences come from a young woman in good health and CMV-seronegative.

The chain is built from TRBV6-5 and TRBJ1-1; TRBD1 matches 8 bases. The germline CDR1 and CDR2 sequences are MNHEY and SVGAGI. V lost 5 bases and J lost 4; bases outside the gene matches: 6. CDR3 length equals 14 residues. In nucleotides, the CDR3 is TGTGCCAGCAGTGTCTCAGGGGGCGTCACTGAAGCTTTCTTT. It codes for CASSVSGGVTEAFF.

The CDR3 here is CASSQDYAIIPYGYTF. As DNA, the CDR3 is TGCGCCAGCAGCCAAGATTATGCTATTATACCCTATGGCTACACCTTC. The chain links TRBV4-1 to TRBJ1-2; D is unclear. The CDR3 runs to 16 residues. Germline V lookup: CDR1 MGHRA, CDR2 YSYEKL. Trimming took 0 bases from V and 4 from J, leaving 15 bases between them.

DNA for the CDR3: TGTGCCAGCAGCCTTACGAGTGGCACTGAAGCTTTCTTT. Translating it yields CASSLTSGTEAFF. The chain carries TRBV6-1 and TRBJ1-1; D remains ambiguous. CDR1 is MNHNS, CDR2 SASEGT, per germline. This CDR3 has 13 residues. With 6 bases removed from V and 4 bases from J, the gap between germline ends came to 12 bases.

The chain carries TRBV5-8 and TRBJ1-1; D remains unclear. Deletions cut 7 bases from V and 2 bases from J, with 18 bases between. The CDR3 spans 15 residues. The germline CDR1 and CDR2 sequences are SGHTS and YDEGEE. The CDR3 loop reads CASFGLGRGNTEAFF. The CDR3 bases are TGTGCCAGCTTCGGACTAGGACGGGGTAACACTGAAGCTTTCTTT.

The rearrangement links TRBV4-2 to TRBJ2-3; 8 bases agree with TRBD2. CDR3 length: 15 residues. V gave up 6 bases and J gave up 6 bases; unmatched junction bases: 11. Germline-derived CDR1 and CDR2 are LGHNA and YNFKEQ. The CDR3 nucleotides are TGTGCCAGCAGTTTAGGGGAGCGGGAGACGGATACGCAGTATTTT. Amino acids: CASSLGERETDTQYF.

The rearrangement joins TRBV6-5 to TRBJ2-7; 9 nucleotides align to TRBD2. V was pared by 10 bases and J by 6 bases, with 13 bases of the junction left unmatched. Germline values: CDR1 MNHEY, CDR2 SVGAGI. The CDR3 is made up of 14 amino acids. The CDR3 DNA is TGTGCCACCTGGACTGTAGCGGGAGTTACCGAGCAGTACTTC. This sequence encodes CATWTVAGVTEQYF.

The CDR3 loop reads CASSLGMSGGGSYNEQFF. The CDR3 nucleotides are TGTGCCAGCAGCTTAGGAATGTCGGGGGGGGGCTCCTACAATGAGCAGTTCTTC. The chain uses TRBV11-2 and TRBJ2-1; 8 bases map to TRBD2. J lost 0 bases, V lost 1 base, and 8 bases had no gene match. The CDR3 sequence is 18 residues long. Per the germline V gene, CDR1 is SGHAT and CDR2 is FQNNGV.

This clone has only one observation. This chain links TRBV4-3 with TRBJ1-3, with a weak D call TRBD1 (6 bases). CDR1 LGHNA and CDR2 YSLEER come from the germline V gene. The V end lost 0 bases, the J end lost 0 bases, and 9 bases lay between the germline ends. The CDR3 sequence is 16 residues long. In nucleotides, the CDR3 is TGCGCCAGCAGCCAAGAGGGCAGGGGCTCTGGAAACACCATATATTTT. Translation: CASSQEGRGSGNTIYF.

The chain links TRBV28 to TRBJ2-3, with no clear D. Germline assignment: CDR1 MDHEN and CDR2 SYDVKM. This CDR3 is 17 amino acids long. V lost 2 bases, J lost 1 base, and 16 bases lay in between. The CDR3 region is CASSLKRRPQGTDTQYF. For the CDR3, the DNA is TGTGCCAGCAGTTTAAAACGTAGGCCTCAGGGCACAGATACGCAGTATTTT.

As DNA, the CDR3 is TGTGCCAGCAGCGTAGAAGCCGGGGGGAGAAACGAGCAGTACTTC. It translates to CASSVEAGGRNEQYF. The rearrangement uses TRBV9 and TRBJ2-7, with 7 bases matching TRBD2. The CDR3 has 15 amino acids. With 0 bases clipped from V and 5 bases from J, the junction kept 8 bases outside the gene matches. Germline CDR1 SGDLS, CDR2 YYNGEE.

The chain joins TRBV11-2 to TRBJ2-3; 7 positions match TRBD1. J was trimmed by 0 bases and V by 5 bases; bases with no gene match: 2. Germline V lookup: CDR1 SGHAT, CDR2 FQNNGV. This CDR3 has 14 amino acids. CDR3 amino acids: CASSRGQSTDTQYF. CDR3 DNA: TGTGCCAGCAGCAGGGGGCAAAGCACAGATACGCAGTATTTT.

CDR3 nucleotides: TGTGCCAGCAGGGTCGAAACAGTTAATGAAAAACTGTTTTTT. It is translated as CASRVETVNEKLFF. This chain links TRBV2 with TRBJ1-4; D not resolved. The germline gives CDR1 SNHLY, CDR2 FYNNEI. The CDR3 runs 14 residues. Trimming stripped 6 bases from V and 4 bases from J, with 12 bases between.

CDR3 amino acids: CASSFGLAGRNEQYF. The CDR3 coding sequence is TGTGCCAGTAGTTTCGGACTAGCGGGAAGGAACGAGCAGTACTTC. The V and J genes are TRBV19 and TRBJ2-7; 12 bases fit TRBD2. Looked up from germline, CDR1 is LNHDA and CDR2 is SQIVND (reference sequence). The V gene end was trimmed by 5 bases and the J gene end by 5 bases; junction bases not matched to a gene: 7. CDR3 length: 15 amino acids. Filled out from reference TRBV19 and TRBJ2-7, the complete variable domain reads DGGITQSPKYLFRKEGQNVTLSCEQNLNHDAMYWYRQDPGQGLRLIYYSQIVNDFQKGDIAEGYSVSREKKESFPLTVTSAQKNPTAFYLCASSFGLAGRNEQYFGPGTRLTVT.

As for this clone: One end of the junction varies from germline; a read error may be responsible. The rearrangement joins TRBV7-8 to TRBJ1-2; no definite D call. Germline assignment: CDR1 SGHVS and CDR2 FQNEAQ. This CDR3 comprises 14 residues. This CDR3 reads CASSPGRFSVFGIF. The CDR3 DNA is TGTGCCAGCAGCCCCGGGAGGTTTTCGGTATTCGGGATCTTC.

The chain uses TRBV28 and TRBJ1-1; D is unresolved. The CDR3 loop spans 11 amino acids. Looked up from germline, CDR1 is MDHEN and CDR2 is SYDVKM. CDR3 sequence: CASGGNTEAFF. For the CDR3, the DNA is TGTGCGTCAGGAGGGAACACTGAAGCTTTCTTT.

This chain links TRBV27 with TRBJ2-1, with 10 bases identical to TRBD2. The CDR3 is 18 residues long. Germline CDR1 reads MNHEY; CDR2 reads SMNVEV (reference sequence). V lost 5 bases to trimming and J lost 8 bases; unmatched junction nucleotides: 18. CDR3 in amino acids: CASSPTSLLAGGFDEQFF. The CDR3 DNA sequence: TGTGCCAGCAGTCCTACGTCCCTTTTAGCGGGAGGATTCGATGAGCAGTTCTTC.

V usage is TRBV5-4 and J usage is TRBJ1-2; 7 bases match TRBD1. The J segment lost 4 bases and the V segment lost 4 bases, leaving 7 bases of the junction unmatched. The germline V gene encodes CDR1 SGHNT and CDR2 YYREEE (reference sequence). This CDR3 has 14 residues. The CDR3 reads CASSPGQVSYGYTF. CDR3 coding DNA: TGTGCCAGCAGCCCCGGACAGGTCTCCTATGGCTACACCTTC.

This chain links TRBV9 with TRBJ2-7; 8 bases fit TRBD1. The CDR3 extends over 14 amino acids. Germline V CDR1 and CDR2: SGDLS, YYNGEE. V shed 3 bases and J 6 bases; nucleotides not matched to a gene: 8. The CDR3 sequence: CASSDGQGRGEQYF. DNA for the CDR3: TGTGCCAGCAGCGATGGACAGGGCAGGGGCGAGCAGTACTTC.

This clone was seen just once. The genes are TRBV13 and TRBJ2-3; 8 nucleotides line up with TRBD2. CDR3 length: 15 residues. V shed 2 bases and J 1 base; nucleotides not matched to a gene: 2. CDR1 is PRHDT, CDR2 FYEKMQ, per germline (reference sequence). The CDR3 nucleotides read TGTGCCAGCAGCTTAAAAGCGGGGGGCACAGATACGCAGTATTTT. Its protein is CASSLKAGGTDTQYF.

The V and J genes are TRBV4-3 and TRBJ2-1, with D maybe TRBD2 (5 bases). The V gene lost 1 base and the J gene lost 4 bases, with 11 bases spanning the gap. The CDR3 runs to 15 residues. CDR1 is LGHNA, CDR2 YSLEER, per germline. Written as DNA, the CDR3 is TGCGCCAGCAGCCAAGGAGTACGGGGATACAATGAGCAGTTCTTC. It specifies CASSQGVRGYNEQFF.

The rearrangement uses TRBV6-5 and TRBJ2-2; 7 bases match TRBD2. The CDR3 has 15 residues. Germline values: CDR1 MNHEY, CDR2 SVGAGI. Losses at the gene ends were 4 bases for V and 4 bases for J; bases not matched to a gene: 6. The CDR3 region is CASSWDYQTTGELFF. CDR3 in DNA: TGTGCCAGCAGTTGGGACTACCAAACCACCGGGGAGCTGTTTTTT.

This chain links TRBV29-1 with TRBJ1-3; unclear D gene. Germline lookup yields CDR1 SQVTM and CDR2 ANQGSEA. Trimming shortened V by 0 bases and J by 0 bases, and 18 bases separated the two germline ends. This CDR3 spans 18 amino acids. CDR3 in DNA: TGCAGCGTTGAAGAAGGAGAGAGGTTCCCCATCTCTGGAAACACCATATATTTT. Amino acids: CSVEEGERFPISGNTIYF. The full variable domain, rest sourced from reference TRBV29-1 and TRBJ1-3, is SAVISQKPSRDICQRGTSLTIQCQVDSQVTMMFWYRQQPGQSLTLIATANQGSEATYESGFVIDKFPISRPNLTFSTLTVSNMSPEDSSIYLCSVEEGERFPISGNTIYFGEGSWLTVV.

In this sample, this clone turned up once. This sequence joins TRBV13 and TRBJ2-7; D is perhaps TRBD2 (7 bases). Germline V lookup: CDR1 PRHDT, CDR2 FYEKMQ (reference sequence). The length of the CDR3 is 17 residues. The germline V and J ends were trimmed by 2 bases and 5 bases, with 22 bases remaining between them. The CDR3 DNA reads as TGTGCCAGCAGCTTACGGGGGGCGGGGAGAACAAGTCACGAGCAGTACTTC. This sequence encodes CASSLRGAGRTSHEQYF.

The chain couples TRBV2 to TRBJ1-6; no reliable D call. Germline V gene data show CDR1 as SNHLY and CDR2 as FYNNEI. Between the trimmed V and J ends, which lost 0 bases and 4 bases, there was a span of 7 bases. This CDR3 is built from 15 residues. For the CDR3, the DNA is TGTGCCAGCAGTGAAGCGTACAGTTATAATTCACCCCTCCACTTT. This encodes CASSEAYSYNSPLHF.

The genes are TRBV28 and TRBJ2-3; TRBD2 might be the D (6 bases). In germline, CDR1 is MDHEN, CDR2 SYDVKM. CDR3 size: 15 residues. V lost 4 bases to trimming and J lost 1 base, with 12 bases between them. CDR3 sequence: CASSSFRRGTDTQYF. As DNA, the CDR3 is TGTGCCAGCAGTTCCTTTCGGAGGGGCACAGATACGCAGTATTTT. Full variable domain (outside the CDR3, taken from reference TRBV28 and TRBJ2-3): DVKVTQSSRYLVKRTGEKVFLECVQDMDHENMFWYRQDPGLGLRLIYFSYDVKMKEKGDIPEGYSVSREKKERFSLILESASTNQTSMYLCASSSFRRGTDTQYFGPGTRLTVL.

This clone appeared once. The chain carries TRBV21-1 and TRBJ2-7; the table's D call, TRBD2, was not checked against the DNA. TRBV21-1 is assigned pseudogene status. The CDR3 consists of 19 residues. The CDR3 DNA follows: TGTGCCAGCAGTACCCGAAAACACGACCTCCCGGGGAGCTCCTACGAGCAGTACTTC. It specifies CASSTRKHDLPGSSYEQYF.

The chain is built from TRBV27 and TRBJ2-7; 11 nucleotides align to TRBD1. The CDR3 is 14 amino acids. The germline CDR1 and CDR2 sequences are MNHEY and SMNVEV (reference sequence). The ends lost 6 bases at V and 3 bases at J; junction bases unmatched: 4. CDR3 protein: CASSAGQGGYEQYF. The CDR3 nucleotides are TGTGCCAGCAGCGCGGGACAGGGGGGCTACGAGCAGTACTTC.